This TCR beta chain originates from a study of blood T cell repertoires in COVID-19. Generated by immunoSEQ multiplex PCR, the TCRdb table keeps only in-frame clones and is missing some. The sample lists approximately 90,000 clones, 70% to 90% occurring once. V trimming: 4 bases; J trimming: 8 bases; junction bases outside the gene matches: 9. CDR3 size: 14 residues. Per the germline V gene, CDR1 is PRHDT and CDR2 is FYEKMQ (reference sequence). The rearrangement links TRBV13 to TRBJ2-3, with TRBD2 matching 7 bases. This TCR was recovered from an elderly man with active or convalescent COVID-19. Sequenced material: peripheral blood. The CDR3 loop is CASSSWTSRGTQYF. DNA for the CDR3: TGTGCCAGCAGCTCCTGGACTAGTCGGGGTACGCAGTATTTT.